The rows below give T cell receptor beta chains drawn from one sample of a study of T cells in Graves' hyperthyroidism and ophthalmopathy. TCRdb ran MiXCR on the multiplex PCR reads and lists one entry per CDR3 protein. The table lists about 600,000 distinct CDR3 sequences, 13% to 15% of them singletons. The sequencing input was blood. These receptors came from a woman younger than 30 with Graves' ophthalmopathy. Both conserved end residues are trimmed from each CDR3. D genes are given only for firm matches.

>TRBV25-1|.|TRBJ1-1
ASSSGGSNTEAF
>TRBV30|.|TRBJ1-1
AWSVRGAPGTEAF
>TRBV2|TRBD2|TRBJ2-7
ASPRIGTSGRWGEQY
>TRBV6-1|TRBD2|TRBJ2-2
ASSRASGGGLGFAGELF
>TRBV9|.|TRBJ2-1
ASSVSSGEQF
>TRBV7-6|TRBD1|TRBJ2-2
ASSLVGTGGKTSNTGELF
>TRBV6-1|.|TRBJ2-1
ASGAAKAGNEQF
>TRBV13|.|TRBJ1-1
ASSFGRGFPEAF
>TRBV18|.|TRBJ1-1
ASSQGVPPNTEAF
>TRBV7-6|.|TRBJ1-5
ASSLGLGGGNQPQH
>TRBV18|TRBD2|TRBJ2-7
ASSPQGLAGNMYEQY
>TRBV20-1|.|TRBJ1-1
SARGDRSEAF
>TRBV7-2|.|TRBJ2-7
ASSLDGNYEQY
>TRBV12-3/TRBV12-4|.|TRBJ1-2
ASSWGTDYGYT
>TRBV19|TRBD1|TRBJ2-7
ASSRTPAGGGEQY
>TRBV19|.|TRBJ2-7
ASRRDSTSYEQY
>TRBV19|.|TRBJ2-7
ASRPNRDEQY
>TRBV20-1|TRBD1|TRBJ1-2
SAREQGETDYGYT
>TRBV7-2|TRBD2|TRBJ2-5
ASSLYTSGRETQY
>TRBV4-1|.|TRBJ1-2
ASSQDRTQGGYT
>TRBV3-1|TRBD2|TRBJ2-1
ASSQGASGISYNEQF
>TRBV6-6|TRBD2|TRBJ2-2
ASSYLTSSSTGYTGELF
>TRBV4-1|.|TRBJ2-5
ASSQLLGVRREGTQY
>TRBV5-6|TRBD1|TRBJ1-4
ASSTGTGGANEKLF
>TRBV4-2|TRBD1|TRBJ1-1
ASSQEGGPEAF
>TRBV6-4|TRBD2|TRBJ2-1
ASSESGLAGGNNEQF
>TRBV3-1|.|TRBJ2-7
ASSVGRGYEQY
>TRBV24-1|TRBD1|TRBJ1-5
ATSDGGQGSNQPQH
>TRBV6-2/TRBV6-3|.|TRBJ2-1
ASSYSPHYDNEQF
>TRBV7-7|TRBD2|TRBJ2-3
ASSLAGFTDTQY
>TRBV12-3/TRBV12-4|.|TRBJ1-3
ASSLVSGAGNTIY
>TRBV5-4|TRBD2|TRBJ2-1
ASSSTPSGGNEQF
>TRBV19|TRBD1|TRBJ2-1
ASSFHDRVGYNEQF
>TRBV9|TRBD1|TRBJ1-1
ASSVVSQGRTEAF
>TRBV5-1|.|TRBJ2-5
ASSSGAGSQETQY
>TRBV24-1|.|TRBJ1-2
ATSEVGNYGYT
>TRBV25-1|.|TRBJ1-4
ASSESQGYDEKLF
>TRBV6-4|.|TRBJ1-1
ASSSLQGGKAF
>TRBV4-2|.|TRBJ2-3
ASSQDLAGPRADTQY
>TRBV11-1|TRBD1|TRBJ2-1
ASSFDRVSSYNEQF
>TRBV6-1|TRBD2|TRBJ2-3
ASRKGTSRSTDTQY